This T cell receptor beta chain was sequenced for a study of T-cell reconstitution after alpha-beta-depleted transplantation in children. As it was prepared, the TCRbeta library received unique molecular identifiers. Each CDR3 protein is one row after TCRdb ran MiXCR on the PCR reads. The sample lists approximately 210,000 distinct CDR3 sequences; around a sixth were seen once. On this clonotype: Its antigen is as yet unknown.

This CDR3 has 15 residues. Germline CDR1 reads SGHDN; CDR2 reads FVKESK. With 4 bases clipped from V and 3 bases from J, the junction kept 5 bases outside the gene matches. Study-level results: At day 60, the high TCRbeta diversity found in some patients originated from recipient T cells and thymic progenitors that had survived. T cells produced anew were the main source of T-cell counts and diversity one year after transplant. Reportedly, alpha-beta T cells present about two months post-transplant originated from several hundred expanded clones of graft origin.

The sequences come from PBMCs, mostly from graft donor cells, collected 360 days after TCRalphabeta/CD19-depleted stem cell transplant. The TCR sequence derives from a male patient under 10 years old who had a stem cell transplant for acute lymphoblastic leukemia, so the T cells may come from the graft donor. The chain carries TRBV14 and TRBJ2-7; the match to TRBD2 covers 11 bases. The CDR3 DNA reads as TGTGCCAGCAGCCCGGGACTAGCGGCGATCTACGAGCAGTACTTC. This translates into CASSPGLAAIYEQYF.